Presented here are 20 T cell receptor beta chains from one specimen sequenced in a study of CD8+ T cells in alopecia areata. cDNA prepared by RNA extraction and subsequent reverse transcription served as the template for sequencing. The assay was immunoSEQ multiplex PCR, and TCRdb's table has in-frame clones only and misses some. Among over 200,000 clones listed, around three fifths were seen once. Sequences were derived from CD4+ T cells sorted from blood, sampled at week 0. These receptors were taken from a human donor with alopecia areata.

J is TRBJ1-1 and V is TRBV18; D gene uncertain. The ends were cut back, 3 bases at V and 8 bases at J, with 16 bases in the middle. Germline V CDR1 and CDR2: KGHSH, LQKENI. The CDR3 runs 14 residues. The CDR3 DNA reads as TGTGCCAGCTCACCCAACACTGCGGCTACCGAAGCTTTCTTT. This codes for CASSPNTAATEAFF.

The chain employs TRBV25-1 and TRBJ1-2; 9 nucleotides agree with TRBD1. This CDR3 is built from 14 residues. Germline values: CDR1 MGHDK, CDR2 SYGVNS. V lost 4 bases to trimming and J lost 7 bases; unmatched junction nucleotides: 7. CDR3 in DNA: TGTGCCAGCAGTGTCGGGACAGGGATGCGTGGCTACACCTTC. Residues: CASSVGTGMRGYTF.

V usage is TRBV29-1 and J usage is TRBJ1-1; maybe TRBD1 (6 bases). V was shortened by 4 bases and J by 10 bases, with 19 bases between the two germline ends. Germline V gene sequence: CDR1 SQVTM, CDR2 ANQGSEA. The CDR3 runs 13 residues. The CDR3 coding sequence is TGCAGCGTTGCCAACGGGGGAGGGGGAGGAGCTTTCTTT. It yields the protein CSVANGGGGGAFF. Together with reference TRBV29-1 and TRBJ1-1, the CDR3 gives the full variable domain: SAVISQKPSRDICQRGTSLTIQCQVDSQVTMMFWYRQQPGQSLTLIATANQGSEATYESGFVIDKFPISRPNLTFSTLTVSNMSPEDSSIYLCSVANGGGGGAFFGQGTRLTVV.

This clone showed up just a few times. The chain is built from TRBV6-5 and TRBJ2-7, with D possibly TRBD1 on 5 matching bases. V lost 0 bases and J 3 bases, leaving 9 bases between the germline ends. Looked up from germline, CDR1 is MNHEY and CDR2 is SVGAGI. The length of the CDR3 is 14 residues. This CDR3 reads CASSYSPDSYEQYF. CDR3 coding DNA: TGTGCCAGCAGTTACTCCCCTGACAGCTACGAGCAGTACTTC.

The chain has TRBV29-1 and TRBJ2-1; 10 bases fit TRBD2. The germline V gene has CDR1 SQVTM and CDR2 ANQGSEA. This CDR3 is built from 15 residues. The ends lost 6 bases at V and 4 bases at J; junction bases unmatched: 9. The CDR3 spells CSVATLAGVYNEQFF. The CDR3 region has the DNA TGCAGCGTCGCCACCCTAGCGGGGGTTTACAATGAGCAGTTCTTC.

The CDR3 loop reads CASSSAGGYTF. The CDR3 DNA reads as TGTGCCAGCAGTTCGGCGGGTGGCTACACCTTC. The V and J genes are TRBV27 and TRBJ1-2; D is undetermined. The V end lost 4 bases, the J end lost 7 bases, and 7 bases lay between the germline ends. The CDR3 is 11 residues long. Germline V CDR1 and CDR2: MNHEY, SMNVEV (reference sequence).

The chain recombines TRBV9 with TRBJ2-7; 8 positions agree with TRBD1. Per germline, CDR1 SGDLS and CDR2 YYNGEE. With V trimmed by 2 bases and J by 0 bases, 4 bases remained unmatched. This CDR3 has 15 amino acids. CDR3 nucleotides: TGTGCCAGCAGCGTTGCAGGGGGCAGCTCCTACGAGCAGTACTTC. Translated: CASSVAGGSSYEQYF.

This chain connects TRBV10-3 to TRBJ2-7; a possible D gene is TRBD2 (5 bases). The CDR3 spans 12 residues. Looked up from germline, CDR1 is ENHRY and CDR2 is SYGVKD. V dropped 10 bases and J dropped 0 bases, with 10 bases sitting between them. CDR3 sequence: CATAGGSYEQYF. The CDR3 nucleotides are TGTGCCACCGCGGGCGGCTCCTACGAGCAGTACTTC.

The chain is built from TRBV5-1 and TRBJ2-4, with 7 nucleotides matching TRBD1. This CDR3 comprises 16 residues. J was trimmed by 0 bases and V by 0 bases; bases with no gene match: 3. The germline CDR1 and CDR2 sequences are SGHRS and YFSETQ. Written as DNA, the CDR3 is TGCGCCAGCAGCTTGGGGGACAGTCTAGCCAAAAACATTCAGTACTTC. It yields the protein CASSLGDSLAKNIQYF. The full variable domain, in which reference TRBV5-1 and TRBJ2-4 provide the parts outside the CDR3, is KAGVTQTPRYLIKTRGQQVTLSCSPISGHRSVSWYQQTPGQGLQFLFEYFSETQRNKGNFPGRFSGRQFSNSRSEMNVSTLELGDSALYLCASSLGDSLAKNIQYFGAGTRLSVL.

Only a few counts were recorded for this clone. The chain combines TRBV6-1 with TRBJ1-2; tentatively, D is TRBD1 (6 bases). Looked up from germline, CDR1 is MNHNS and CDR2 is SASEGT. The CDR3 totals 16 residues. The germline V and J ends were trimmed by 1 base and 8 bases, with 20 bases remaining between them. CDR3 nucleotides: TGTGCCAGCAGTGAAGACACCCTACAGGGTTTCGGCGGCTACACCTTC. As protein: CASSEDTLQGFGGYTF.

The J gene is TRBJ2-1, the V gene TRBV6-1, with TRBD2 identical over 8 bases. After removal of 6 bases from V and 9 bases from J, the junction contained 13 bases not matched to a gene. This CDR3 is 15 amino acids long. The germline V gene encodes CDR1 MNHNS and CDR2 SASEGT. CDR3 sequence: CASRAGGAGDIEQFF. CDR3 nucleotides: TGTGCCAGCAGAGCCGGTGGAGCGGGAGATATTGAGCAGTTCTTC.

This clone appeared a few times. V and J are TRBV29-1 and TRBJ2-7; TRBD1 aligns across 7 bases. CDR1 is SQVTM and CDR2 is ANQGSEA in the germline V gene. The trim removed 6 bases at V and 0 bases at J, leaving 8 bases unmatched. CDR3 length: 14 amino acids. In DNA, the CDR3 is TGCAGCGTGGTCCCGGACAGGAGCTCCTACGAGCAGTACTTC. This translates into CSVVPDRSSYEQYF.

The V call is TRBV30, the J call TRBJ1-3; D gene uncertain. The germline V and J ends were trimmed by 4 bases and 2 bases, with 12 bases remaining between them. The length of the CDR3 is 14 residues. Germline CDR1 and CDR2: GTSNPN and SVGIG (reference sequence). The DNA of the CDR3 is TGTGCCTGGATGCCGGGAACGGCTGGAAACACCATATATTTT. Protein: CAWMPGTAGNTIYF.

V is TRBV5-4 and J is TRBJ2-2; D is unresolved. The germline gives CDR1 SGHNT, CDR2 YYREEE (reference sequence). The CDR3 is 12 residues long. Trimming removed 6 bases from V and 5 bases from J, with 8 bases in between. CDR3 coding DNA: TGTGCCAGCACCCTTCTTACCGGGGAGCTGTTTTTT. Translated: CASTLLTGELFF.

The chain uses TRBV10-3 and TRBJ2-7; 12 bases fit TRBD2. CDR1 and CDR2 from the germline V gene are ENHRY and SYGVKD. V was pared by 10 bases and J by 1 base, with 5 bases of the junction left unmatched. This CDR3 is built from 14 residues. The CDR3 DNA sequence: TGTGCCAAGACTAGCGGGAGAAGTTCCTACGAGCAGTACTTC. Translated: CAKTSGRSSYEQYF.

This chain joins TRBV30 and TRBJ1-2; D gene ambiguous. V was trimmed by 1 base and J by 5 bases, leaving 11 bases between them. Germline CDR1 is GTSNPN and CDR2 is SVGIG (reference sequence). The CDR3 runs to 13 residues. CDR3 DNA sequence: TGTGCCTGGAGTGGCGGGCACGCGTATGGCTACACCTTC. Its protein is CAWSGGHAYGYTF.

This clone has only a few counts. Other DNA variants within this sample encode the same CDR3. V is TRBV4-1 and J is TRBJ2-5, with D possibly being TRBD2 (5 bases). V was pared by 4 bases and J by 5 bases, with 11 bases between. The CDR3 consists of 13 residues. The germline CDR1 and CDR2 sequences are MGHRA and YSYEKL. The chain's CDR3 is CASSRLEVETQYF. The CDR3 bases are TGCGCCAGCAGCCGTCTGGAGGTGGAGACCCAGTACTTC.

This clone has just one count. The rearrangement joins TRBV30 to TRBJ2-5; TRBD1 matches at 12 bases. With 2 bases clipped from V and 4 bases from J, the junction kept 5 bases outside the gene matches. The CDR3 length is 15 residues. Germline V gene sequence: CDR1 GTSNPN, CDR2 SVGIG (reference sequence). The CDR3 protein is CAWSPGTGGPETQYF. The DNA of the CDR3 is TGTGCCTGGAGTCCCGGGACAGGGGGCCCAGAGACCCAGTACTTC.

This clone was counted between two and nine times. This chain links TRBV6-5 with TRBJ1-1; tentatively, D is TRBD1 (5 bases). The CDR3 consists of 15 residues. Germline V gene data show CDR1 as MNHEY and CDR2 as SVGAGI. Trimming took 0 bases from V and 5 from J, leaving 13 bases between them. The CDR3 DNA is TGTGCCAGCAGTTACTCGATTCAGGGAGGGACTGAAGCTTTCTTT. This encodes CASSYSIQGGTEAFF.

The V and J genes are TRBV4-1 and TRBJ1-2; a weak D match, TRBD1 (5 bases). Germline V gene lookup returns CDR1 MGHRA and CDR2 YSYEKL. V dropped 0 bases and J dropped 1 base, with 12 bases sitting between them. The CDR3 length is 16 residues. CDR3: CASSQDFAGGNYGYTF. DNA of the CDR3: TGCGCCAGCAGCCAAGATTTTGCCGGGGGTAACTATGGCTACACCTTC.